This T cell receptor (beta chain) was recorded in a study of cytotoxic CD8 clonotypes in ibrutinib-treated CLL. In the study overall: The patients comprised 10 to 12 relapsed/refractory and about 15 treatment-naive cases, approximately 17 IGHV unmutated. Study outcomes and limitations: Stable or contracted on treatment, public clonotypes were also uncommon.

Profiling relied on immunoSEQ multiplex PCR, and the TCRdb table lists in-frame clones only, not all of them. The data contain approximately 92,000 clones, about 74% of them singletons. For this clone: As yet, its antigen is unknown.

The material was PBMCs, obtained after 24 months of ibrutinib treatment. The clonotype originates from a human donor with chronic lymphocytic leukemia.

The CDR3 sequence: CATSRAASGSHNEQFF. In nucleotides, the CDR3 is TGTGCCACCAGCAGAGCGGCTAGCGGCAGTCACAATGAGCAGTTCTTC. This chain uses TRBV15 with TRBJ2-1; TRBD2 aligns across 7 bases. Trimming cost V 1 base and J 5 bases; bases outside gene matches: 8. CDR3 size: 16 residues. Germline assignment: CDR1 LNHNV and CDR2 YYDKDF (reference sequence).